The rows below give T cell receptor beta chains drawn from one sample of a study of T cell responses to AZD1222 COVID-19 vaccine. Assay used: immunoSEQ multiplex PCR; TCRdb lists only in-frame clones, some missing. The sample lists approximately 110,000 clones, 85% to 90% occurring once. The sequences come from peripheral blood, collected on day 0 of AZD1222 vaccination. The origin of the receptors is an adult in good health. The CDR3 runs from the conserved cysteine through the conserved F or W. Fields, in order: V gene, J gene, clone size, D gene, CDR3 DNA, CDR3 protein. D genes are given only for firm matches. The listing skips clone size in some rows; elsewhere it reads once, few, many or a size class.

v_gene: TRBV7-3; j_gene: TRBJ2-3; abundance: few; d_gene: TRBD2; CDR3nt: TGTGCCAGCAGCCTAAGGGCGGGAGGGCCGACAGATACGCAGTATTTT; CDR3aa: CASSLRAGGPTDTQYF
v_gene: TRBV11-2; j_gene: TRBJ2-7; abundance: -; d_gene: TRBD2; CDR3nt: TGTGCCAGCAGCTTAGCCCGGGCTAGCGGGAGAATCGAGCAGTACTTC; CDR3aa: CASSLARASGRIEQYF
v_gene: TRBV7-2; j_gene: TRBJ2-3; abundance: few; d_gene: TRBD1; CDR3nt: TGTGCCAGCAGCGCAGACAGGGCAGGAACAGATACGCAGTATTTT; CDR3aa: CASSADRAGTDTQYF
v_gene: TRBV12-3/TRBV12-4; j_gene: TRBJ1-3; abundance: -; d_gene: -; CDR3nt: TGTGCCACCTCAAAGAGGACTGGAAACACCATATATTTT; CDR3aa: CATSKRTGNTIYF
v_gene: TRBV19; j_gene: TRBJ1-2; abundance: -; d_gene: TRBD1; CDR3nt: TGTGCCAGTAGCTCTTACCGGGACAGGGTTGGCTACACCTTC; CDR3aa: CASSSYRDRVGYTF
v_gene: TRBV7-9; j_gene: TRBJ2-7; abundance: once; d_gene: -; CDR3nt: TGTGCCAGCAGCTCCGGTGGAGGCGAGCAGTACTTC; CDR3aa: CASSSGGGEQYF
v_gene: TRBV6-2/TRBV6-3; j_gene: TRBJ2-7; abundance: -; d_gene: -; CDR3nt: TGTGCCAGCAGTTTGAGCGGGCGTCAATCCTACGAGCAGTACTTC; CDR3aa: CASSLSGRQSYEQYF
v_gene: TRBV2; j_gene: TRBJ2-2; abundance: -; d_gene: TRBD2; CDR3nt: TGTGCCAGCAGGGGGCTAGCGGGCCTCACCGGGGAGCTGTTTTTT; CDR3aa: CASRGLAGLTGELFF
v_gene: TRBV29-1; j_gene: TRBJ2-3; abundance: -; d_gene: TRBD2; CDR3nt: TGCAGCGTTGATGGACTAGCGGGATCAGATACGCAGTATTTT; CDR3aa: CSVDGLAGSDTQYF
v_gene: TRBV11-1; j_gene: TRBJ2-3; abundance: -; d_gene: TRBD1; CDR3nt: TGTGCCAGCAGCCGGGGACAGGGGGCCACAGATACGCAGTATTTT; CDR3aa: CASSRGQGATDTQYF
v_gene: TRBV5-4; j_gene: TRBJ2-4; abundance: -; d_gene: TRBD1; CDR3nt: TGTGCCAGCAGCCCGGGACAGGTCTTAGCCAAAAACATTCAGTACTTC; CDR3aa: CASSPGQVLAKNIQYF
v_gene: TRBV10-2; j_gene: TRBJ2-4; abundance: -; d_gene: TRBD2; CDR3nt: TGCGCCAGCAGTGAGTCGAGACTAGCGGGAGGGCCGCTGACCAAAAACATTCAGTACTTC; CDR3aa: CASSESRLAGGPLTKNIQYF
v_gene: TRBV19; j_gene: TRBJ1-1; abundance: -; d_gene: -; CDR3nt: TGTGCCAGTAGTATATCCGCGGGGGGGCTTAACACTGAAGCTTTCTTT; CDR3aa: CASSISAGGLNTEAFF
v_gene: TRBV5-1; j_gene: TRBJ2-5; abundance: -; d_gene: -; CDR3nt: TGCGCCAGCCGGAGTAGTCCAGCTGGGGAGACCCAGTACTTC; CDR3aa: CASRSSPAGETQYF
v_gene: TRBV5-5; j_gene: TRBJ2-7; abundance: -; d_gene: TRBD2; CDR3nt: TGTGCCAGCAGCTCGGCCCTAGCGGGGGGTTATAGCTCCTACGAGCAGTACTTC; CDR3aa: CASSSALAGGYSSYEQYF
v_gene: TRBV7-3; j_gene: TRBJ2-1; abundance: -; d_gene: -; CDR3nt: TGTGCCAGCAGCCTAGTAGGGGGGGCCCTCTCCTACAATGAGCAGTTCTTC; CDR3aa: CASSLVGGALSYNEQFF
v_gene: TRBV5-1; j_gene: TRBJ2-3; abundance: once; d_gene: -; CDR3nt: TGCGCCAGCAGCTTTAACACAGATACGCAGTATTTT; CDR3aa: CASSFNTDTQYF
v_gene: TRBV13; j_gene: TRBJ2-2; abundance: -; d_gene: -; CDR3nt: TGTGCCAGCAGCTCCGGGCGGCGGGGCACCGGGGAGCTGTTTTTT; CDR3aa: CASSSGRRGTGELFF
v_gene: TRBV6-2/TRBV6-3; j_gene: TRBJ1-1; abundance: once; d_gene: -; CDR3nt: TGTGCCAGCAGTTATGAGGGGCATACTGAAGCTTTCTTT; CDR3aa: CASSYEGHTEAFF
v_gene: TRBV7-2; j_gene: TRBJ2-3; abundance: -; d_gene: -; CDR3nt: TGTGCCAGCAGCGTAGGATCGGGGTTTGGCACAGATACGCAGTATTTT; CDR3aa: CASSVGSGFGTDTQYF
v_gene: TRBV5-5; j_gene: TRBJ2-7; abundance: -; d_gene: -; CDR3nt: TGTGCCAGCAGCTTACTAGAAAGCTCCTACGAGCAGTACTTC; CDR3aa: CASSLLESSYEQYF
v_gene: TRBV5-1; j_gene: TRBJ1-6; abundance: -; d_gene: -; CDR3nt: TGCGCCAGCAGCCCAATGGGGCCTAATTTTCTGGGATCACCCCTCCACTTT; CDR3aa: CASSPMGPNFLGSPLHF
v_gene: TRBV28; j_gene: TRBJ2-3; abundance: -; d_gene: TRBD2; CDR3nt: TGTGCCAGCAGTTTTCCGGGGGGAGATACGCAGTATTTT; CDR3aa: CASSFPGGDTQYF
v_gene: TRBV7-7; j_gene: TRBJ1-5; abundance: -; d_gene: -; CDR3nt: TGTGCCAGCTCTTGGGGACCAAATCAGCCCCAGCATTTT; CDR3aa: CASSWGPNQPQHF
v_gene: TRBV15; j_gene: TRBJ1-5; abundance: -; d_gene: TRBD1; CDR3nt: TGTGCCACCAGCAGGGCCACAGGGGGCTTTTATAGCAATCAGCCCCAGCATTTT; CDR3aa: CATSRATGGFYSNQPQHF
v_gene: TRBV10-3; j_gene: TRBJ1-1; abundance: -; d_gene: -; CDR3nt: TGTGCCATCAGGGAGGGCGGGGAGGCCCCTGAAGCTTTCTTT; CDR3aa: CAIREGGEAPEAFF
v_gene: TRBV18; j_gene: TRBJ1-5; abundance: -; d_gene: -; CDR3nt: TGTGCCAGCTCACCAGGGACGGGGGTCAATCAGCCCCAGCATTTT; CDR3aa: CASSPGTGVNQPQHF